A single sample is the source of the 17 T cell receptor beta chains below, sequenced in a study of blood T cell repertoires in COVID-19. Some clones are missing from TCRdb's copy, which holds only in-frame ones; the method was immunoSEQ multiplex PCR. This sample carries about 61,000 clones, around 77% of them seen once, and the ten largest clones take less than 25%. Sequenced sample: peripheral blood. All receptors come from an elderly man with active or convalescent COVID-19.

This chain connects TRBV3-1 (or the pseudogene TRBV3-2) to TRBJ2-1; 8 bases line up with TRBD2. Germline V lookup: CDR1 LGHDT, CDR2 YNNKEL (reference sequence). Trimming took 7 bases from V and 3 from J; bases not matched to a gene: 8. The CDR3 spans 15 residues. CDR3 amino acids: CASNRGGNRYNEQFF. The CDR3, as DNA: TGTGCCAGCAACCGCGGGGGGAATCGCTACAATGAGCAGTTCTTC.

The CDR3 DNA reads as TGTGCCACCAGCAGTATGGGGGGGGGCTCAAATCAGCCCCAGCATTTT. Amino acids: CATSSMGGGSNQPQHF. This rearrangement joins TRBV15 to TRBJ1-5; maybe TRBD1 (6 bases). Trimming pared 3 bases from V and 4 bases from J, leaving 16 bases between. CDR3 length: 16 residues. Per the germline V gene, CDR1 is LNHNV and CDR2 is YYDKDF (reference sequence). Full variable domain (remainder filled in from reference TRBV15 and TRBJ1-5): DAMVIQNPRYQVTQFGKPVTLSCSQTLNHNVMYWYQQKSSQAPKLLFHYYDKDFNNEADTPDNFQSRRPNTSFCFLDIRSPGLGDTAMYLCATSSMGGGSNQPQHFGDGTRLSIL.

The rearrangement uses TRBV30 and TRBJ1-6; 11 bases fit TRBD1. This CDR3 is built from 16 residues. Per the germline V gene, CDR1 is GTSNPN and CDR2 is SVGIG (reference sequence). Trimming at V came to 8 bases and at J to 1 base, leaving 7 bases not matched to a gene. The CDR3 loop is CALRTGGASYNSPLHF. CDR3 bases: TGTGCCCTCAGGACAGGGGGCGCTTCCTATAATTCACCCCTCCACTTT.

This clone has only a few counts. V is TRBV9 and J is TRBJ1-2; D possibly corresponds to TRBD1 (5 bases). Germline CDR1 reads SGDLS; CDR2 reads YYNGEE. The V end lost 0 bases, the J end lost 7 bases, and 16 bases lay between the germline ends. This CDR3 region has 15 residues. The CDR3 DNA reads TGTGCCAGCAGCGTAGCCCAACTGGGGGAGGGTGGCTACACCTTC. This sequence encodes CASSVAQLGEGGYTF.

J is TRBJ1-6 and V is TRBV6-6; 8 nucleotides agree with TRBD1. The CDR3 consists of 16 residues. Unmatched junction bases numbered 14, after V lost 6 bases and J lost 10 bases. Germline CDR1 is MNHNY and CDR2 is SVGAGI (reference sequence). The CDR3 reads CASRNPGQGLESPLHF. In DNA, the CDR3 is TGTGCCAGCAGGAACCCCGGACAGGGACTTGAATCACCCCTCCACTTT.

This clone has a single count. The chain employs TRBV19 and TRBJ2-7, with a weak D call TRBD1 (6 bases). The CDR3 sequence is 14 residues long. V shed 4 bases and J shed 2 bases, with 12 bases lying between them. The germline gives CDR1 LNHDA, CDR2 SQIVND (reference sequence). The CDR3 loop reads CASSNRQAPYEQYF. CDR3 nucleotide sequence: TGTGCCAGTAGTAACCGACAGGCCCCCTACGAGCAGTACTTC.

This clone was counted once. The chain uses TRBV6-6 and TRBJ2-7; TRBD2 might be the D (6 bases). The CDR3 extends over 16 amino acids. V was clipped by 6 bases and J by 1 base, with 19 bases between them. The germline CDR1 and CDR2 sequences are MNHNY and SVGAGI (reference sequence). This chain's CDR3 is CASSRSPGGMSYEQYF. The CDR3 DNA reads TGTGCCAGCAGCCGATCACCTGGGGGGATGTCCTACGAGCAGTACTTC.

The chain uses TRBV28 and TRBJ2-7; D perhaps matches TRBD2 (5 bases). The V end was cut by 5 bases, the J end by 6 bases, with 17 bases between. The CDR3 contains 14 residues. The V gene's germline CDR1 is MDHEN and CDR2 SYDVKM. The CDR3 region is CASSLSGAPSEQYF. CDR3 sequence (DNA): TGTGCCAGCAGTCTGAGCGGAGCCCCCTCCGAGCAGTACTTC.

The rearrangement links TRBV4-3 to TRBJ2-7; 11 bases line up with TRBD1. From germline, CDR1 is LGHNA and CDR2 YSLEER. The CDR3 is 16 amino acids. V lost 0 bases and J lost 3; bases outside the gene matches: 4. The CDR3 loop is CASSQDRGTGGYEQYF. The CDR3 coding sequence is TGCGCCAGCAGCCAAGATCGGGGGACAGGGGGCTACGAGCAGTACTTC.

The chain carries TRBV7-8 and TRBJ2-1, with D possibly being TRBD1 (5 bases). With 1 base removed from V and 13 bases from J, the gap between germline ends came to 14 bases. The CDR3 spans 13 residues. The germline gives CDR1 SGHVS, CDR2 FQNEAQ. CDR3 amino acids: CASSLGGRPSQFF. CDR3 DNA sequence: TGTGCCAGCAGCTTAGGGGGCAGACCGTCCCAGTTCTTC.

The CDR3 sequence: CASSGQISNQPQHF. As DNA, the CDR3 is TGTGCCAGCTCGGGACAGATAAGCAATCAGCCCCAGCATTTT. The rearrangement links TRBV2 to TRBJ1-5; 7 bases are shared with TRBD1. Per germline, CDR1 SNHLY and CDR2 FYNNEI. The CDR3 runs 14 residues. V lost 8 bases to trimming and J lost 1 base; unmatched junction nucleotides: 5.

CDR3 sequence: CASSPFIGVSVNTEAFF. Written as DNA, the CDR3 is TGTGCCAGCAGCCCATTTATAGGAGTTTCGGTGAACACTGAAGCTTTCTTT. The chain joins TRBV3-1 (or the pseudogene TRBV3-2) to TRBJ1-1; no definite D call. This CDR3 is 17 amino acids long. Germline-derived CDR1 and CDR2 are LGHDT and YNNKEL (reference sequence). The V and J ends lost 4 bases and 0 bases respectively, with 18 bases between them.

This CDR3 reads CASSFRGANVLTF. The CDR3 nucleotides read TGTGCCAGCAGTTTCCGGGGGGCCAACGTCCTGACTTTC. V gene TRBV27 combines with J gene TRBJ2-6; D call uncertain. Germline lookup yields CDR1 MNHEY and CDR2 SMNVEV (reference sequence). With 3 bases removed from V and 4 bases from J, the gap between germline ends came to 4 bases. This CDR3 contains 13 residues.

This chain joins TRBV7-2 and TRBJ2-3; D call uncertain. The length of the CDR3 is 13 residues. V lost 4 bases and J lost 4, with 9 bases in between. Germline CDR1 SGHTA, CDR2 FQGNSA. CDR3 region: CASSSQRPDTQYF. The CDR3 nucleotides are TGTGCCAGCAGCTCCCAGCGCCCAGATACGCAGTATTTT.

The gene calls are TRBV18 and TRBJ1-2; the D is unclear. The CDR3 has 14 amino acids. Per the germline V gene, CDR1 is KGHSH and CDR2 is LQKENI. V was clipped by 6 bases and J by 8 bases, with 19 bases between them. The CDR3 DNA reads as TGTGCCAGCTCTCTGACTACAGATCGAGAGGGCTACACCTTC. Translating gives CASSLTTDREGYTF.

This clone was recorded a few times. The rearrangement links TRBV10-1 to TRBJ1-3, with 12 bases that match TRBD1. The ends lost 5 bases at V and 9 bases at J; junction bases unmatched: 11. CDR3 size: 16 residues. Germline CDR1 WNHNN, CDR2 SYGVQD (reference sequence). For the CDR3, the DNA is TGCGCCAGCAGTCATCAACCGGGACAGGGGGCCGGCACCATATATTTT. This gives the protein CASSHQPGQGAGTIYF.

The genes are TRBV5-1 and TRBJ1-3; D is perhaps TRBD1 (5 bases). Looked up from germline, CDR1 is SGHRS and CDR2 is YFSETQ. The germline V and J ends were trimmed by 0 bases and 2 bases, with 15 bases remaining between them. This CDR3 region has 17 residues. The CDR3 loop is CASSLVLRGHTGNTIYF. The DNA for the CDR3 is TGCGCCAGCAGCTTGGTCCTTAGAGGACATACTGGAAACACCATATATTTT.